A selection of T cell receptor beta chains follows, all from one sample in a study of T cell repertoires in cytomegalovirus infection. No antigen has been identified for these receptors. One entry per CDR3 protein, called by TCRdb with MiXCR from the reads. The table lists 68,000 or so distinct CDR3 sequences, 22% of them singletons. The sequenced sample was PBMCs, sequenced either directly or after in vitro stimulation (not recorded which). The receptors were gathered from a human donor in good health (CMV status not recorded). Some clones in this sample may be carry-over from other donors' samples. Both conserved end residues are trimmed from each CDR3.

J: TRBJ2-2; V: TRBV27; CDR3: ASSYGGGSGLAGWNTGELF
J: TRBJ1-5; V: TRBV6-2/TRBV6-3; CDR3: ASRAGVSQPQH
J: TRBJ2-1; V: TRBV12-5; CDR3: ASGLGLAGAGNEQF
J: TRBJ2-2; V: TRBV20-1; CDR3: SATTAGQDYGELF
J: TRBJ2-5; V: TRBV7-2; CDR3: ASSPTSSETQY
J: TRBJ2-5; V: TRBV6-6; CDR3: ASSYSHTTGQETQY
J: TRBJ2-5; V: TRBV7-2; CDR3: ASSETSGRVKTQY
J: TRBJ2-1; V: TRBV19; CDR3: ASSKKRASSYNEQF
J: TRBJ2-1; V: TRBV7-9; CDR3: ASSYTQGGDNEQF
J: TRBJ2-1; V: TRBV19; CDR3: ASSIEPPISSSYNEQF
J: TRBJ1-5; V: TRBV11-2; CDR3: ASARDRGNQPQH
J: TRBJ2-7; V: TRBV7-3; CDR3: ASSPESTGFGQY
J: TRBJ2-1; V: TRBV30; CDR3: AWSVQTSRAYNEQF
J: TRBJ2-7; V: TRBV28; CDR3: ASRGPSSYEQY
J: TRBJ2-5; V: TRBV24-1; CDR3: ATSDPAPGDQETQY
J: TRBJ2-7; V: TRBV4-3; CDR3: ASSEQGGGSYEQY
J: TRBJ2-2; V: TRBV7-8; CDR3: ASSLLGAGELF
J: TRBJ2-1; V: TRBV20-1; CDR3: SAKLTGNEQF
J: TRBJ1-2; V: TRBV6-2/TRBV6-3; CDR3: ASSYRGPDGYT
J: TRBJ2-5; V: TRBV20-1; CDR3: SARLNNNQETQY
J: TRBJ2-1; V: TRBV7-2; CDR3: ASSFSGIPINEQF
J: TRBJ2-6; V: TRBV6-2/TRBV6-3; CDR3: ASRDRPGANVLT
J: TRBJ2-7; V: TRBV29-1; CDR3: SVTSSSYEQY
J: TRBJ2-5; V: TRBV6-2/TRBV6-3; CDR3: ASRESGRWQETQY
J: TRBJ2-3; V: TRBV7-2; CDR3: ASSRRLAGRDTQY